The entry below gives a single T cell receptor beta chain sequence along with its context. Its antigen is unknown. CDR3 length equals 16 residues. Trimming removed 0 bases from V and 5 bases from J; junction bases left unmatched: 10. The V gene's germline CDR1 is LGHNA and CDR2 YSLEER. The method was immunoSEQ multiplex PCR; TCRdb's version includes in-frame clones alone and lacks a portion of them. The sample shows about 470,000 clones, around 91% of them seen only once. The treatment is: some 20 received Ad26.COV2.S at low or high dose, single or two shots; several received placebo; per-sample allocation not given. The study sampled participants on day 63 after the first vaccine or placebo injection. At a Boston site, the person donating was an adult of 18-55 years. This record comes from a study of Ad26.COV2.S vaccination and SARS-CoV-2 variants. Study at large: Ad26.COV2.S was injected intramuscularly once or twice, 56 days apart. The study's findings and limits: TCR breadth and depth estimates may have understated total T cell responses. Reported findings describe substantial breadth in spike-specific CD8+ and CD4+ T cell responses following vaccination.

The clonotype comes from a person aged 18-65 years who received the Ad26.COV2.S COVID-19 vaccine or a placebo. The chain joins TRBV4-3 to TRBJ2-7, with TRBD1 matching over 7 bases. Sequenced here: peripheral blood, sampled in a trial of Ad26.COV2.S vaccine versus placebo. The CDR3 spells CASSQDRQGVLDEQYF. In DNA form, the CDR3 reads TGCGCCAGCAGCCAAGATCGCCAGGGGGTCCTAGACGAGCAGTACTTC.